This TCR beta chain comes out of a study of blood T cell repertoires in COVID-19. In germline, CDR1 is LNHDA, CDR2 SQIVND (reference sequence). The CDR3 runs to 14 residues. Trimming cost V 9 bases and J 8 bases; bases outside gene matches: 15. The protocol was immunoSEQ multiplex PCR, while the TCRdb copy is restricted to in-frame clones and leaves out a portion. The sample carries 300,000 to 350,000 clones, approximately 86% recorded once. The sequencing input was peripheral blood. The gene calls are TRBV19 and TRBJ1-2; 7 bases line up with TRBD1. This receptor was taken from a man aged 18 to 30 with active or convalescent COVID-19. The CDR3 protein is CASSLTGPQGGYTF. CDR3 in DNA: TGTGCCAGCTCCCTAACAGGGCCACAGGGGGGCTACACCTTC. Full variable domain (missing parts from reference TRBV19 and TRBJ1-2): DGGITQSPKYLFRKEGQNVTLSCEQNLNHDAMYWYRQDPGQGLRLIYYSQIVNDFQKGDIAEGYSVSREKKESFPLTVTSAQKNPTAFYLCASSLTGPQGGYTFGSGTRLTVV.